This T cell receptor beta chain was found in a study of T cells in Graves' hyperthyroidism and ophthalmopathy. From RNA transcripts, TCR beta CDR3 regions were amplified. The TCR CDR3 first-round RT-PCR relied on the HTBI primer set. TCRdb re-called the multiplex PCR reads through MiXCR, storing one row per CDR3 protein. The sample yields hundreds of thousands of distinct CDR3 sequences, 14% to 15% seen once. This clonotype occurred many times. Trimming pared 5 bases from V and 6 bases from J, leaving 16 bases between. This CDR3 contains 15 residues. In germline, CDR1 is SGHAT, CDR2 FQNNGV. The specimen sequenced was blood. This TCR derives from a man between 18 and 29 years old with Graves' ophthalmopathy. The chain links TRBV11-2 to TRBJ2-2; possibly TRBD1 for D (5 bases). This CDR3 reads CASSLGQGSAGELFF. The DNA for the CDR3 is TGTGCCAGCAGCCTGGGGCAGGGATCGGCCGGGGAGCTGTTTTTT. Full variable domain (outside the CDR3, taken from reference TRBV11-2 and TRBJ2-2): EAGVAQSPRYKIIEKRQSVAFWCNPISGHATLYWYQQILGQGPKLLIQFQNNGVVDDSQLPKDRFSAERLKGVDSTLKIQPAKLEDSAVYLCASSLGQGSAGELFFGEGSRLTVL.